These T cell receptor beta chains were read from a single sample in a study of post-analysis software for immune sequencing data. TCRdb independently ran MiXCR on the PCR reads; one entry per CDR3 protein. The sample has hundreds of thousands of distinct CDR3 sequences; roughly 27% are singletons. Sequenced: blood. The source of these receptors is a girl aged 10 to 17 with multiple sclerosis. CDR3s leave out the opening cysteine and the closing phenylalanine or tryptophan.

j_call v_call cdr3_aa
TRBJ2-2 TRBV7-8 ASMAWEKRMNTGELF
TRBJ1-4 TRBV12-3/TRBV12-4 ASRRRTTNEKLF
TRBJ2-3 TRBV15 ATSRDRGTDTQY
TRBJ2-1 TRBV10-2 ASSHLAGAYNEQF
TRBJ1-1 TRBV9 ASSVRGDSTEAF
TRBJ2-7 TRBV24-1 AASDDKYKQY
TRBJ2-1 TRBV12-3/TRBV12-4 ASSHKGGGQF
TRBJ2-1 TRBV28 ASQEGTGQGGSYNEQF
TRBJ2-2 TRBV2 ATDRRGNTGELF
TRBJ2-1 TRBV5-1 ASSSTSGGTYNEQF
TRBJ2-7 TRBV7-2 ASSLSGSLSYEQY
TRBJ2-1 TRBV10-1 ASSPGTSGSWAYNEQF
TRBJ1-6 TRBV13 ASSLEPRAPLH
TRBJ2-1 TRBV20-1 SARDVTGTDYNEQF
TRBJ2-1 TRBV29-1 SVRTAEKRF
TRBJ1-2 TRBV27 ASSPRGTGAYYGYT
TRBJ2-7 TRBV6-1 ASSEAGWRYEQY
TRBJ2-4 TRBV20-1 SARGYLGLAGARGNIQY
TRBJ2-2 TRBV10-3 AISENSGGELF
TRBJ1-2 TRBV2 ASIEQGYGYT
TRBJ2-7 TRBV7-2 ASSTGLAGGRYEQY
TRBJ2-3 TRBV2 ASITSPTRASTDTQY
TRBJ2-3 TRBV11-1 ASSLEAGIRTDTQY
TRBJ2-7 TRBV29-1 SENYEQY
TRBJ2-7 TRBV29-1 SVPIPGQASYEQY
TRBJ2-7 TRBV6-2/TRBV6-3 ASSYSTPMDYEQY
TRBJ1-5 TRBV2 ASSEQGGNQPQH
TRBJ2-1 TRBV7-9 ASSLVGVGEQF
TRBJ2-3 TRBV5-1 ASSGAGQSTDTQY